The 23 T cell receptor beta chains below all came from one sample that was sequenced in a study of blood T cell repertoires in COVID-19. Sequencing was performed with immunoSEQ multiplex PCR; in TCRdb, only in-frame clones are kept and a portion is missing. Of under 200,000 clones in the sample, 65% to 85% were seen once. Sequencing was done on a sample of peripheral blood. These receptors all come from a human donor with acute or convalescent COVID-19. The donor label of this sample is uncertain.

This chain links TRBV10-3 with TRBJ2-2, with D uncertain. This CDR3 has 14 residues. Germline CDR1 is ENHRY and CDR2 is SYGVKD. V was pared by 2 bases and J by 1 base, with 5 bases between. CDR3 bases: TGTGCCATCAGTGAGGTAGTGAACACCGGGGAGCTGTTTTTT. It codes for CAISEVVNTGELFF.

This chain joins TRBV3-1 (or the pseudogene TRBV3-2) and TRBJ2-1; 9 bases align to TRBD2. The CDR3 runs 15 residues. CDR1 is LGHDT, CDR2 YNNKEL, per germline (reference sequence). The junction had 8 bases not matched to a gene; V was cut back by 7 bases and J by 4 bases. The CDR3 nucleotides are TGTGCCAGCACCCCGGGACTAGCAGAATACAATGAGCAGTTCTTC. It yields the protein CASTPGLAEYNEQFF.

Ten or more counts support this clone. This chain links TRBV10-2 with TRBJ1-2, with 7 nucleotides matching TRBD1. CDR3 size: 15 residues. Per germline, CDR1 WSHSY and CDR2 SAAADI. Trimming took 4 bases from V and 7 from J; bases not matched to a gene: 12. The CDR3 loop reads CASSGVWTGVGGYTF. The CDR3 nucleotides read TGCGCCAGCAGTGGGGTCTGGACAGGAGTGGGTGGCTACACCTTC.

In DNA, the CDR3 is TGTGCCATCAGTGAGGGGGGCGGAGATACGCAGTATTTT. It yields the protein CAISEGGGDTQYF. V and J are TRBV10-3 and TRBJ2-3; weak D call: TRBD1 (6 bases). Trimming pared 2 bases from V and 5 bases from J, leaving 8 bases between. The germline V gene has CDR1 ENHRY and CDR2 SYGVKD. The CDR3 is 13 amino acids.

This clone has ten or more counts. This rearrangement joins TRBV19 to TRBJ2-1; the D is unclear. Germline loops: CDR1 LNHDA, CDR2 SQIVND (reference sequence). The CDR3 runs 16 residues. V was shortened by 0 bases and J by 10 bases, with 19 bases between the two germline ends. The chain's CDR3 is CASSIESPGYSQEQFF. The CDR3 nucleotides read TGTGCCAGTAGTATAGAGTCCCCGGGTTATTCCCAAGAGCAGTTCTTC.

The chain couples TRBV25-1 to TRBJ2-7; 9 bases are a match to TRBD2. This CDR3 spans 18 amino acids. Germline V lookup: CDR1 MGHDK, CDR2 SYGVNS. With V trimmed by 3 bases and J by 4 bases, 16 bases remained unmatched. As DNA, the CDR3 is TGTGCCAGCAGTGATCATGGGACTAGCACCCCAGGAATTTACGAGCAGTACTTC. Encoded protein: CASSDHGTSTPGIYEQYF.

This chain links TRBV29-1 with TRBJ2-5; 8 nucleotides align to TRBD1. J lost 5 bases, V lost 4 bases, and 3 bases had no gene match. Germline V CDR1 and CDR2: SQVTM, ANQGSEA. This CDR3 has 12 amino acids. This CDR3 is CSVAYRGETQYF. The CDR3, as DNA: TGCAGCGTTGCATACAGGGGGGAGACCCAGTACTTC.

This rearrangement joins TRBV28 to TRBJ1-5, with a weak D call TRBD1 (5 bases). Germline assignment: CDR1 MDHEN and CDR2 SYDVKM. This CDR3 has 15 amino acids. Deletions cut 2 bases from V and 4 bases from J, with 12 bases between. CDR3 DNA: TGTGCCAGCAGTTTACTAGGGGATGGGAATCAGCCCCAGCATTTT. Its protein is CASSLLGDGNQPQHF.

The V and J genes are TRBV7-2 and TRBJ1-1, with 7 bases aligning to TRBD1. CDR3 length: 16 residues. CDR1 SGHTA and CDR2 FQGNSA come from the germline V gene. With 5 bases clipped from V and 1 base from J, the junction kept 10 bases outside the gene matches. The CDR3 loop is CASSPTSGQKNTEAFF. The CDR3 DNA is TGTGCCAGCAGCCCGACCTCGGGACAGAAGAACACTGAAGCTTTCTTT. The full variable domain, in which reference TRBV7-2 and TRBJ1-1 provide the parts outside the CDR3, is GAGVSQSPSNKVTEKGKDVELRCDPISGHTALYWYRQSLGQGLEFLIYFQGNSAPDKSGLPSDRFSAERTGGSVSTLTIQRTQQEDSAVYLCASSPTSGQKNTEAFFGQGTRLTVV.

V gene TRBV5-1 combines with J gene TRBJ2-7, with 14 positions matching TRBD2. CDR3 length equals 16 residues. With V trimmed by 0 bases and J by 5 bases, 4 bases remained unmatched. Germline V gene data show CDR1 as SGHRS and CDR2 as YFSETQ. The CDR3 DNA follows: TGCGCCAGCAGCTTGGAGGGGACTAGCGGGAGAGACGAGCAGTACTTC. Translated: CASSLEGTSGRDEQYF. The complete variable domain, with remaining parts taken from reference TRBV5-1 and TRBJ2-7, reads KAGVTQTPRYLIKTRGQQVTLSCSPISGHRSVSWYQQTPGQGLQFLFEYFSETQRNKGNFPGRFSGRQFSNSRSEMNVSTLELGDSALYLCASSLEGTSGRDEQYFGPGTRLTVT.

V usage is TRBV28 and J usage is TRBJ1-6; possibly TRBD1 for D (5 bases). The germline CDR1 and CDR2 sequences are MDHEN and SYDVKM. Deletions cut 6 bases from V and 7 bases from J, with 16 bases between. The CDR3 has 15 amino acids. The CDR3 DNA is TGTGCCAGCAGGGACACCGGGTGGTTGAATTCACCCCTCCACTTT. This translates into CASRDTGWLNSPLHF. Filled out from reference TRBV28 and TRBJ1-6, the complete variable domain reads DVKVTQSSRYLVKRTGEKVFLECVQDMDHENMFWYRQDPGLGLRLIYFSYDVKMKEKGDIPEGYSVSREKKERFSLILESASTNQTSMYLCASRDTGWLNSPLHFGNGTRLTVT.

The rearrangement joins TRBV2 to TRBJ1-5, with unresolved D. V dropped 4 bases and J dropped 7 bases, with 11 bases sitting between them. The CDR3 length is 13 residues. Germline CDR1 SNHLY, CDR2 FYNNEI. In nucleotides, the CDR3 is TGTGCCAGCAGTGGGCAGACCGGGCAGCCCCAGCATTTT. It codes for CASSGQTGQPQHF.

This clone appeared a single time. V usage is TRBV20-1 and J usage is TRBJ2-2, with unresolved D. Germline V lookup: CDR1 DFQATT, CDR2 SNEGSKA (reference sequence). Trimming removed 3 bases from V and 3 bases from J, with 8 bases in between. CDR3 length equals 13 residues. In DNA form, the CDR3 reads TGCAGTGCTAGTCGTTCGGACACCGGGGAGCTGTTTTTT. Translation gives CSASRSDTGELFF.

V gene TRBV5-1 combines with J gene TRBJ1-1, with 8 positions matching TRBD1. Germline V lookup: CDR1 SGHRS, CDR2 YFSETQ. Losses at the gene ends were 5 bases for V and 1 base for J; bases not matched to a gene: 25. The CDR3 spans 21 residues. CDR3 loop: CASRTDRGKSHIPGSNTEAFF. Written as DNA, the CDR3 is TGCGCCAGCAGAACCGACAGGGGAAAATCTCACATCCCAGGTTCGAACACTGAAGCTTTCTTT.

The chain combines TRBV9 with TRBJ2-4, with TRBD2 matching over 9 bases. The junction had 14 bases not matched to a gene; V was cut back by 7 bases and J by 6 bases. Germline lookup yields CDR1 SGDLS and CDR2 YYNGEE. The CDR3 runs to 16 residues. CDR3 nucleotide sequence: TGTGCCAGCCACACGGGGCGGGAGGGCCCGGCAAACATTCAGTACTTC. This translates into CASHTGREGPANIQYF.

V gene TRBV30 combines with J gene TRBJ2-6; TRBD2 is a possible D gene (5 bases). Trimming took off 2 bases at V and 0 bases at J, with 11 bases between the two ends. Germline V lookup: CDR1 GTSNPN, CDR2 SVGIG (reference sequence). The CDR3 extends over 16 amino acids. The CDR3 region has the DNA TGTGCCTGGAGTCCGAGAGGGAGCTCTGGGGCCAACGTCCTGACTTTC. Translation gives CAWSPRGSSGANVLTF. Full variable domain (rest looked up from reference TRBV30 and TRBJ2-6): SQTIHQWPATLVQPVGSPLSLECTVEGTSNPNLYWYRQAAGRGLQLLFYSVGIGQISSEVPQNLSASRPQDRQFILSSKKLLLSDSGFYLCAWSPRGSSGANVLTFGAGSRLTVL.

The chain joins TRBV28 to TRBJ2-1; 14 bases map to TRBD2. From germline, CDR1 is MDHEN and CDR2 SYDVKM. After removal of 5 bases from V and 10 bases from J, the junction contained 13 bases not matched to a gene. The CDR3 extends over 17 amino acids. The CDR3, as DNA: TGTGCCAGCAGTCCCCCGAGACTAGCGGGAGGGAAAACGGAGCAGTTCTTC. This translates into CASSPPRLAGGKTEQFF.

The J gene is TRBJ2-2, the V gene TRBV10-3; 12 bases match TRBD2. Germline CDR1 is ENHRY and CDR2 is SYGVKD. The CDR3 covers 19 residues. Trimming cost V 5 bases and J 6 bases; bases outside gene matches: 16. The CDR3 DNA reads TGTGCCATCAGTCCGCAGCACCCGACTAGCGGGAGTGTTGCCGGGGAGCTGTTTTTT. Protein: CAISPQHPTSGSVAGELFF.

This rearrangement joins TRBV7-9 to TRBJ2-7, with 7 bases identical to TRBD2. Trimming took 7 bases from V and 5 from J; bases not matched to a gene: 14. Germline values: CDR1 SEHNR, CDR2 FQNEAQ (reference sequence). There are 15 residues in the CDR3. CDR3 coding DNA: TGTGCCAGCACCCCTATTGGGGGGGACTTTCACGAGCAGTACTTC. It is translated as CASTPIGGDFHEQYF.

This clone was picked up one time. V gene TRBV28 combines with J gene TRBJ2-3; 9 nucleotides line up with TRBD2. The CDR3 loop spans 14 amino acids. Germline assignment: CDR1 MDHEN and CDR2 SYDVKM. The trim removed 7 bases at V and 6 bases at J, leaving 8 bases unmatched. CDR3 nucleotide sequence: TGTGCCAGCACCCGCGGGAGGGCCGTGGATACGCAGTATTTT. Translated: CASTRGRAVDTQYF.

This chain links TRBV3-1 (or the pseudogene TRBV3-2) with TRBJ2-7; 7 positions match TRBD1. The ends lost 4 bases at V and 1 base at J; junction bases unmatched: 16. Germline loops: CDR1 LGHDT, CDR2 YNNKEL (reference sequence). This CDR3 is built from 18 residues. DNA of the CDR3: TGTGCCAGCAGCCTTTTCCGGGACAGCCCCGTGAGTTCCTACGAGCAGTACTTC. Amino acid sequence: CASSLFRDSPVSSYEQYF.

The chain recombines TRBV6-5 with TRBJ2-3; 7 bases line up with TRBD1. V lost 8 bases, J lost 2 bases, and 10 bases stayed unmatched. The germline V gene encodes CDR1 MNHEY and CDR2 SVGAGI. The CDR3 sequence is 15 residues long. Here the CDR3 DNA reads TGTGCCAGCCGATCGGACAGGAGTATCACAGATACGCAGTATTTT. Translation gives CASRSDRSITDTQYF.

The gene calls are TRBV9 and TRBJ2-5, with 11 bases lining up with TRBD1. V lost 4 bases, J lost 0 bases, and 8 bases stayed unmatched. From germline, CDR1 is SGDLS and CDR2 YYNGEE. This CDR3 has 17 amino acids. The CDR3 nucleotides read TGTGCCAGCAGCCCGAGCCGGGACAGGGGGTACCAAGAGACCCAGTACTTC. Translated, it gives CASSPSRDRGYQETQYF.